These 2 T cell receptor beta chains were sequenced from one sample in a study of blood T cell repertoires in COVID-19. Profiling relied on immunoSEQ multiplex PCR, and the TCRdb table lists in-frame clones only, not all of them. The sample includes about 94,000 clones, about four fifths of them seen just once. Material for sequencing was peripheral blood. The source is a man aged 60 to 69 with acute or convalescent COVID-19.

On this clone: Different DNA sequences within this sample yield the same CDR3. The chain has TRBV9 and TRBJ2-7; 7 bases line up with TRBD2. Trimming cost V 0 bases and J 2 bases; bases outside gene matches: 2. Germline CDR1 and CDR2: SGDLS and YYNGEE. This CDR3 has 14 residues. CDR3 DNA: TGTGCCAGCAGCGTAGGGGGGGGTACCTACGAGCAGTACTTC. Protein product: CASSVGGGTYEQYF. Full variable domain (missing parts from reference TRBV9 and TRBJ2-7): DSGVTQTPKHLITATGQRVTLRCSPRSGDLSVYWYQQSLDQGLQFLIQYYNGEERAKGNILERFSAQQFPDLHSELNLSSLELGDSALYFCASSVGGGTYEQYFGPGTRLTVT.

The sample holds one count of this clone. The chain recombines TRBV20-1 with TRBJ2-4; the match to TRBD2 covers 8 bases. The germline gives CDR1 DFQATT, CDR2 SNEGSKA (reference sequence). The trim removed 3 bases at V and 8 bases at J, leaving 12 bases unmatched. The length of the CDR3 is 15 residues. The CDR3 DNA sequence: TGCAGTGCTAGTGAACTAGCGGCGTTAGGAGACATTCAGTACTTC. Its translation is CSASELAALGDIQYF.